This T cell receptor beta chain stems from a study of neurological immune-mediated disorders (dated by TCRdb to about 2019). In the study overall: Peripheral blood TCR-beta repertoires from patients with HTLV-I-associated myelopathy (HAM/TSP), patients with multiple sclerosis, and healthy controls were compared in the study using UMI-based sequencing. The approximately 98 TCR-beta libraries included longitudinal samples, technical triplicates and paired sorted CD4+ and CD8+ T-cell subsets alongside PBMC samples. The cohort was made up of approximately 65 subjects, consisting of roughly 14 HAM/TSP patients, approximately 35 multiple sclerosis patients and around 20 healthy controls.

In the germline V gene, CDR1 corresponds to SGHDT and CDR2 to YYEEEE. Relative to germline, V is 1 base shorter and J is 3 bases shorter, with 8 bases between their ends. The CDR3, from cysteine to phenylalanine, totals 14 residues. This entry keeps only the CDR3 DNA: 42 bases, framed from base 1. cDNA was synthesized by template-switch 5'RACE using a primer with a 10-nucleotide random unique molecular identifier that tagged each TCR transcript. Each sequencing run produced over 180 million TCR-beta sequences covering 15-18 subjects. Total RNA was extracted with the RNeasy kit. The KAPA Real-time Library Amplification kit was used to amplify TCR-beta VDJ regions with primers targeting the TCR constant region and the 5'RACE anchor. Sample indexes and Illumina adaptors were added in a first PCR, and a second PCR then increased library yield. After Ampure bead purification, the TCR product of roughly 650 bp was size-selected on a 2% E-gel SizeSelection system. Before pooling, libraries had their quality checked on a Bioanalyzer, their concentration measured with Qubit, and their quantity determined with the Kapa Library Quantification kit. An Illumina HiSeq 2500 was used to sequence the libraries paired-end at 2 x 150 bp. To increase sequence diversity, about 24-32% phiX was spiked into each library pool. In the source study's methods: The quality-filtered reads were processed with the UMI-based MiGEC pipeline, whose error correction step removed more than 90% of the raw TCR sequences. IMGT germline references were used for alignment of VDJ genes, and clonotypes were defined by a unique CDR3 amino acid sequence together with V-J genes. Clonal expansion, Shannon diversity and CDR3 relatedness were evaluated with VDJtools (CalcPairwiseDistances, ClusterSamples), while phylogenetic trees were built in CLCbio workbench. A clone was classed as expanded if it had 8 or more unique UMIs, a cutoff based on coefficient-of-variation modelling across technical triplicates. The public reads were run again by TCRdb, first through fastp at Q25 and then through MiXCR, and only productive beta chains were kept. A single entry per CDR3 protein holds the most common genes and DNA from its merged rows. These V and J calls derive from TCRdb rather than the authors' analysis. Present in this sample are more than 15,000 distinct CDR3 sequences, roughly 14% of which were seen just once. The ten largest clones add up to about 13% of the sample.

On the study overall, not on this receptor specifically: TCR clonal expansion was highest in HAM/TSP patients and lowest in MS patients, with MS patients falling below even healthy controls. No identical CDR3 amino acid sequences were found to be shared among expanded clones across subjects, suggesting that TCR-beta repertoires were private in all groups.

This clonotype came up many times. The antigen it recognizes is unknown. No much larger clonotype is one base removed from it; base qualities were not supplied. For unsorted PBMC libraries, 2 million PBMCs were used after storage in RNAlater at -80 degrees C until RNA extraction. Peripheral blood underwent Ficoll-Hypaque density gradient centrifugation to isolate PBMCs, which were then cryopreserved in liquid nitrogen. The TCR sequence derives from a man aged 55 to 69 with HTLV-1-associated myelopathy (HAM/TSP). Sequencing was carried out using PBMCs. Recombination linked TRBV5-6 to TRBJ1-3; the D segment cannot be called with confidence. The CDR3 in this case is CASSLFGIGNTIYF. Here is the DNA: TGTGCCAGCAGCTTGTTCGGGATTGGAAACACCATATATTTT.